Included here is one T cell receptor beta chain sequence, with context. What it binds is not known. This specimen belongs to a study of cytomegalovirus exposure and HLA in healthy donors. General observations from the study: Immune exposure data for these donors was limited to CMV serostatus.

Nominally healthy donors provided the samples, though records likely missed some immune exposures. With 60 Vbeta and 13 Jbeta primers, the PCR was carried out. In the original processing: In a later analysis, of tens of millions of unique beta chains, some 10 million appeared in at least two donors. Profiling relied on immunoSEQ multiplex PCR, and the TCRdb table lists in-frame clones only, not all of them. D and trimming come from the DNA, and the V and J calls and clone size come from that table. The sample holds roughly 100,000 clones; roughly 85% are singletons and the top ten take approximately 3%. V dropped 3 bases and J dropped 8; count of bases not matched to a gene: 7. CDR1 is LGHNA, CDR2 YSLEER, per germline. CDR3 length equals 15 residues.

The rearrangement links TRBV4-3 to TRBJ1-2, with TRBD1 matching 12 bases. The origin of this receptor is a woman aged 40 to 50 in good health and CMV-seronegative. Specimen: PBMCs. CDR3 coding DNA: TGCGCCAGCAGCCAGGAGATAGGGACAGGGGGCGGCTACACCTTC. Translation gives CASSQEIGTGGGYTF.